Listed here are 13 T cell receptor beta chains from one sample, sequenced in a study of CD8+ T cells in alopecia areata. RNA was extracted and reverse transcribed into cDNA as the sequencing template. Assay: immunoSEQ multiplex PCR; the TCRdb copy retains only in-frame clones and omits some. Of some 180,000 clones listed, 63% were seen once; the top ten hold approximately 1.7%. Material: CD4+ T cells sorted from blood, obtained at week 0. Source of these receptors: a human donor with alopecia areata.

This chain joins TRBV27 and TRBJ1-4, with a tentative D call TRBD1 (5 bases). In germline, CDR1 is MNHEY, CDR2 SMNVEV (reference sequence). The CDR3 extends over 13 amino acids. Between the trimmed V and J ends, which lost 4 bases and 7 bases, there was a span of 10 bases. The CDR3 DNA reads as TGTGCCAGCAGTTCAGGGTTCAGTGAAAAACTGTTTTTT. It is translated as CASSSGFSEKLFF.

The chain is built from TRBV7-2 and TRBJ1-1; the D is unclear. Germline lookup yields CDR1 SGHTA and CDR2 FQGNSA. With 4 bases removed from V and 6 bases from J, the gap between germline ends came to 6 bases. The CDR3 is made up of 11 amino acids. The CDR3 nucleotides are TGTGCCAGCAGCTGGGTCTCTGAAGCTTTCTTT. The encoded protein is CASSWVSEAFF.

This clone was counted at least ten times. The chain is built from TRBV20-1 and TRBJ2-1, with D possibly being TRBD1 (5 bases). Germline V gene sequence: CDR1 DFQATT, CDR2 SNEGSKA (reference sequence). The CDR3 consists of 11 residues. V was trimmed by 6 bases and J by 9 bases, leaving 12 bases between them. The CDR3 reads CSAPGKGEQFF. CDR3 in DNA: TGCAGTGCACCAGGGAAGGGTGAGCAGTTCTTC.

V is TRBV27 and J is TRBJ1-2, with 10 bases matching TRBD1. The CDR3 has 14 amino acids. From germline, CDR1 is MNHEY and CDR2 SMNVEV (reference sequence). The ends lost 5 bases at V and 5 bases at J; junction bases unmatched: 5. The CDR3 sequence: CASSPLGQGYGYTF. The CDR3 region has the DNA TGTGCCAGCAGTCCATTGGGACAGGGGTATGGCTACACCTTC.

This clone occurred a few times. The chain has TRBV20-1 and TRBJ2-3; 7 positions match TRBD1. Germline V CDR1 and CDR2: DFQATT, SNEGSKA (reference sequence). This CDR3 spans 11 amino acids. Trimming removed 7 bases from V and 4 bases from J; junction bases left unmatched: 2. The DNA of the CDR3 is TGCAGTGTAACAGGGGCAGATACGCAGTATTTT. As protein: CSVTGADTQYF.

The V call is TRBV7-6, the J call TRBJ2-7; D is perhaps TRBD1 (5 bases). The CDR3 spans 14 residues. The V gene's germline CDR1 is SGHVS and CDR2 FNYEAQ. V was cut by 5 bases and J by 6 bases, with 17 bases left in between. CDR3 bases: TGTGCCAGCAGCCTAGTAAACCAAGGGGCCGAGCAGTACTTC. Amino acids: CASSLVNQGAEQYF.

J is TRBJ2-2 and V is TRBV30; D call uncertain. The V and J ends lost 3 bases and 0 bases respectively, with 2 bases between them. This CDR3 region has 12 residues. Germline-derived CDR1 and CDR2 are GTSNPN and SVGIG (reference sequence). As DNA, the CDR3 is TGTGCCTGGAGCCCGAACACCGGGGAGCTGTTTTTT. Its translation is CAWSPNTGELFF.

This chain joins TRBV25-1 and TRBJ2-1, with 8 bases that match TRBD1. CDR1 is MGHDK and CDR2 is SYGVNS in the germline V gene. Unmatched junction bases numbered 8, after V lost 3 bases and J lost 4 bases. CDR3 length: 16 residues. CDR3 in amino acids: CASSDRQGAVYNEQFF. The CDR3 region has the DNA TGTGCCAGCAGTGACCGTCAGGGGGCGGTGTACAATGAGCAGTTCTTC. Full variable domain (missing parts from reference TRBV25-1 and TRBJ2-1): EADIYQTPRYLVIGTGKKITLECSQTMGHDKMYWYQQDPGMELHLIHYSYGVNSTEKGDLSSESTVSRIRTEHFPLTLESARPSHTSQYLCASSDRQGAVYNEQFFGPGTRLTVL.

The rearrangement links TRBV5-6 to TRBJ2-3, with D possibly being TRBD2 (5 bases). This CDR3 has 15 amino acids. CDR1 and CDR2 from the germline V gene are SGHDT and YYEEEE. V shed 2 bases and J shed 2 bases, with 12 bases lying between them. The CDR3 coding sequence is TGTGCCAGCAGCTTTGATGGGAGATTCACAGATACGCAGTATTTT. This encodes CASSFDGRFTDTQYF.

V usage is TRBV6-5 and J usage is TRBJ1-6, with D possibly being TRBD1 (6 bases). Germline V CDR1 and CDR2: MNHEY, SVGAGI. Trimming removed 6 bases from V and 5 bases from J, with 11 bases in between. This CDR3 region has 14 residues. The CDR3 is CASRSQGNNSPLHF. In nucleotides, the CDR3 is TGTGCCAGCAGATCACAGGGAAATAATTCACCCCTCCACTTT.

This clone was detected once. V usage is TRBV29-1 and J usage is TRBJ2-2; D may be TRBD2 (6 bases). CDR3 size: 13 residues. V shed 4 bases and J shed 7 bases, with 13 bases lying between them. Germline V gene data show CDR1 as SQVTM and CDR2 as ANQGSEA. The CDR3 DNA sequence: TGCAGCGTTGGGAGGGTTAGGAGCGGGGAGCTGTTTTTT. Translation gives CSVGRVRSGELFF.

This chain joins TRBV4-3 and TRBJ2-6; 7 bases map to TRBD2. V dropped 0 bases and J dropped 2; count of bases not matched to a gene: 4. CDR1 and CDR2 from the germline V gene are LGHNA and YSLEER. The CDR3 sequence is 17 residues long. The CDR3 sequence: CASSQEGEGTGANVLTF. The DNA for the CDR3 is TGCGCCAGCAGCCAAGAAGGGGAGGGAACTGGGGCCAACGTCCTGACTTTC.

In its sample, this clone was seen once. V usage is TRBV19 and J usage is TRBJ2-7, with 7 nucleotides matching TRBD1. The CDR3 length is 15 residues. Trimming cost V 3 bases and J 3 bases; bases outside gene matches: 8. CDR1 LNHDA and CDR2 SQIVND come from the germline V gene (reference sequence). CDR3 protein: CASSMTAAGGYEQYF. The CDR3 nucleotides are TGTGCCAGTAGTATGACTGCCGCAGGGGGCTACGAGCAGTACTTC.